A selection of T cell receptor beta chains follows, all from one sample in a study of blood T cell repertoires in COVID-19. Method: immunoSEQ multiplex PCR; TCRdb's copy keeps in-frame clones and lacks some. The sample includes 150,000 to 200,000 clones, about nine tenths of them seen just once. Sequenced: peripheral blood. These TCRs come from a man in his 70s with active or convalescent COVID-19. The conserved cysteine and the conserved F or W are not part of the CDR3 here.

len,v_gene,j_gene,CDR3aa
13,TRBV21-1,TRBJ2-4,ASSPTGADKNIQY
13,TRBV11-2,TRBJ1-2,ASSSSITVNYGYT
14,TRBV7-2,TRBJ2-5,ASSLVRLAGVETQY
11,TRBV7-9,TRBJ1-2,ASSPGQYYGYT
14,TRBV6-2/TRBV6-3,TRBJ1-3,ASSYVANIRGNTIY
12,TRBV9,TRBJ1-6,ASSVGRAPGPLH
14,TRBV19,TRBJ1-2,ASSRVVPGMHYGYT
12,TRBV7-2,TRBJ2-1,ASATPSGLTKQF
9,TRBV6-5,TRBJ2-3,ASSSLDTQY
14,TRBV9,TRBJ2-1,ASSPRLAGGTDEQF
13,TRBV27,TRBJ2-2,ASSRTSGVIGELF
15,TRBV10-2,TRBJ2-3,ASSDRRGSTSTDTQY
12,TRBV7-8,TRBJ2-7,ASSSNLRGYEQY
14,TRBV6-2/TRBV6-3,TRBJ2-5,ASSLLAGGNQETQY
11,TRBV19,TRBJ2-1,ASSTSRGGEQF
12,TRBV7-8,TRBJ2-7,ASNRPGQGDEQY
13,TRBV3-1/TRBV3-2,TRBJ2-6,ASRQGGAGANVLT
13,TRBV5-1,TRBJ1-2,ASSPYAGNYYGYT
12,TRBV18,TRBJ1-6,ASSPDRGNSPLH
10,TRBV11-2,TRBJ1-2,ASSPFNYGYT
15,TRBV27,TRBJ2-5,ASSPRLGQKDQETQY
13,TRBV7-9,TRBJ2-1,ASIPNRGLYNEQF
10,TRBV5-5,TRBJ1-4,ASSLVQGKLF
12,TRBV27,TRBJ2-7,ASSLGLAALEQY
13,TRBV3-1/TRBV3-2,TRBJ1-6,ASSQDGGGFSPLH
17,TRBV28,TRBJ2-1,ASTELGTSGGRSYNEQF